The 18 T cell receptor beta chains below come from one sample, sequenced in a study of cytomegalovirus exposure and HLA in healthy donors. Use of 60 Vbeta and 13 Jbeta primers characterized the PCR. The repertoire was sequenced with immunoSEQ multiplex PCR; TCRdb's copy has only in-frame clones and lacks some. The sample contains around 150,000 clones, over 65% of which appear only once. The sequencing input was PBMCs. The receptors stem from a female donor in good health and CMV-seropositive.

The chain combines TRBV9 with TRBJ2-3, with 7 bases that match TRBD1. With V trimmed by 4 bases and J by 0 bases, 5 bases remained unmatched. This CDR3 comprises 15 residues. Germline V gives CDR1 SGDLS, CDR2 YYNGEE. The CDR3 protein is CASSNRGLSTDTQYF. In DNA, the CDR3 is TGTGCCAGCAGCAACAGGGGCCTGAGCACAGATACGCAGTATTTT.

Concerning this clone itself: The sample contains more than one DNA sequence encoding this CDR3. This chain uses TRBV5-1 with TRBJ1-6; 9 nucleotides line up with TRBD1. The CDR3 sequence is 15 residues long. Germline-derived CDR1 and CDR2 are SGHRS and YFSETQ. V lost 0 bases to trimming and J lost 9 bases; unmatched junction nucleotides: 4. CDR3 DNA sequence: TGCGCCAGCAGCTTGGCGGGACAGGGTCGTTCACCCCTCCACTTT. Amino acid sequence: CASSLAGQGRSPLHF.

CDR3 protein: CASSLDRGSYEQYF. The DNA of the CDR3 is TGTGCCAGCAGCTTAGATCGAGGAAGCTACGAGCAGTACTTC. The chain links TRBV11-1 to TRBJ2-7; D is unclear. This CDR3 contains 14 residues. Trimming took off 1 base at V and 3 bases at J, with 10 bases between the two ends. CDR1 is SGHAT and CDR2 is FQDESV in the germline V gene (reference sequence).

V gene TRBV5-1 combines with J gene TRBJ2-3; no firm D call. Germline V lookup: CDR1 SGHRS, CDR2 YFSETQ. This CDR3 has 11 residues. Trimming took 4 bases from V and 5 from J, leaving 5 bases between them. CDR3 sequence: CASSQKDTQYF. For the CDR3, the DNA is TGCGCCAGCAGCCAAAAAGATACGCAGTATTTT.

DNA for the CDR3: TGTGCCAGCAGTAACAGCGGGGTGGGGGATACGCAGTATTTT. This translates into CASSNSGVGDTQYF. The chain uses TRBV7-3 and TRBJ2-3; 7 bases map to TRBD2. The CDR3 consists of 14 residues. The J segment lost 6 bases and the V segment lost 6 bases, leaving 9 bases of the junction unmatched. From germline, CDR1 is SGHTA and CDR2 FQGTGA.

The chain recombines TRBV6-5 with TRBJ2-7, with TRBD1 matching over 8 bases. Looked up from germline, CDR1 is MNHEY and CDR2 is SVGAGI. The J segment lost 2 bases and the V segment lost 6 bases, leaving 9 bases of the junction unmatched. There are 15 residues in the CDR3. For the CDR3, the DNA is TGTGCCAGCAGAACGAGTGGGACAGGAGCCTACGAGCAGTACTTC. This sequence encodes CASRTSGTGAYEQYF.

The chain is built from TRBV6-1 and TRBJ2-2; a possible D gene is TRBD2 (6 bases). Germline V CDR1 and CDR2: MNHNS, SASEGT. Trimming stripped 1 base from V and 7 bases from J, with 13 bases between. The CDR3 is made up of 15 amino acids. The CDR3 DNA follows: TGTGCCAGCAGTGAAGGGGGGGATTCGGGCGGGGAGCTGTTTTTT. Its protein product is CASSEGGDSGGELFF.

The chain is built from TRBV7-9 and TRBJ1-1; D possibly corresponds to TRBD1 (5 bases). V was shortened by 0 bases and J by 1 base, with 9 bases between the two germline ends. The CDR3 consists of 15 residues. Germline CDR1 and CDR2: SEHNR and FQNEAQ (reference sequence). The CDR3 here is CASSLAGQTNTEAFF. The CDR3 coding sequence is TGTGCCAGCAGCTTAGCGGGGCAGACGAACACTGAAGCTTTCTTT. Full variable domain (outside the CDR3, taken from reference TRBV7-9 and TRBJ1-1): DTGVSQNPRHKITKRGQNVTFRCDPISEHNRLYWYRQTLGQGPEFLTYFQNEAQLEKSRLLSDRFSAERPKGSFSTLEIQRTEQGDSAMYLCASSLAGQTNTEAFFGQGTRLTVV.

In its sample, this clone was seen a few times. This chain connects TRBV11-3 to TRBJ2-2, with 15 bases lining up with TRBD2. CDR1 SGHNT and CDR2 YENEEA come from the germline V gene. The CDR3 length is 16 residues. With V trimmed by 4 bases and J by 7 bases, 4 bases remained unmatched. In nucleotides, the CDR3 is TGTGCCAGCAGCTCGGGACTAGCGGGAGGTTTCGGGGAGCTGTTTTTT. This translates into CASSSGLAGGFGELFF.

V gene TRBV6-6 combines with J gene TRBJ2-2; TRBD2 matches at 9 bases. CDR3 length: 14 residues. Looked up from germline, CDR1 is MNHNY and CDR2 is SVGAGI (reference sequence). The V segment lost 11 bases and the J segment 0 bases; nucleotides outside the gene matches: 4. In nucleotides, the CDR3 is TGTGCCGGCCGGACTAGCGCGAACACCGGGGAGCTGTTTTTT. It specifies CAGRTSANTGELFF.

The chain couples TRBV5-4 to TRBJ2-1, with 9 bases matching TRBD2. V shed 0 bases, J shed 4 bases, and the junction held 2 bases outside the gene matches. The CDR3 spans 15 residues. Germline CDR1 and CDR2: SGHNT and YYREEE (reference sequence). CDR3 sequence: CASSLVAGGYNEQFF. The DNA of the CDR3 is TGTGCCAGCAGCTTGGTCGCGGGAGGGTACAATGAGCAGTTCTTC.

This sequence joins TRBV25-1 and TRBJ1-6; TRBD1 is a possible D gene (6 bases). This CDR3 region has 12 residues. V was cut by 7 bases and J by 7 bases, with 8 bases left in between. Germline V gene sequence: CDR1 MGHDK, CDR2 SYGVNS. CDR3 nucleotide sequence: TGTGCCAGCACCCAGGGGAATTCACCCCTCCACTTT. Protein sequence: CASTQGNSPLHF.

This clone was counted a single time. CDR3 sequence: CASSEGREQFF. CDR3 bases: TGTGCCAGCAGCGAGGGCCGGGAGCAGTTCTTC. The chain recombines TRBV5-4 with TRBJ2-1, with a tentative D call TRBD2 (5 bases). Trimming pared 4 bases from V and 10 bases from J, leaving 9 bases between. Per the germline V gene, CDR1 is SGHNT and CDR2 is YYREEE (reference sequence). There are 11 residues in the CDR3.

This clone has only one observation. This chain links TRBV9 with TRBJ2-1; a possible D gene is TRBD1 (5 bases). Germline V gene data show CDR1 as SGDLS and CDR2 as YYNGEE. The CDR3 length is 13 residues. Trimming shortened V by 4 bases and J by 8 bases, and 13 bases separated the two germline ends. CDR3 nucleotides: TGTGCCAGCAGCCCTAGTAGCAGGGATGAGCAGTTCTTC. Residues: CASSPSSRDEQFF.

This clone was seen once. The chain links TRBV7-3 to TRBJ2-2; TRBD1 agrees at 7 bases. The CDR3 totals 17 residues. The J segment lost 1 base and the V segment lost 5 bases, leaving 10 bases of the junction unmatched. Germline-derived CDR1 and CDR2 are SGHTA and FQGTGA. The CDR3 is CASSLRGQNLNTGELFF. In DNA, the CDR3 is TGTGCCAGCAGCCTCCGGGGACAGAACTTGAACACCGGGGAGCTGTTTTTT.

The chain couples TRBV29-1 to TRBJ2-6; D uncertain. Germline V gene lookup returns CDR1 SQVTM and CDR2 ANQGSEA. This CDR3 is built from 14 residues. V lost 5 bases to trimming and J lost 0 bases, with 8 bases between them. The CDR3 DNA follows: TGCAGCGTTCTAGTTCCCTCTGGGGCCAACGTCCTGACTTTC. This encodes CSVLVPSGANVLTF.

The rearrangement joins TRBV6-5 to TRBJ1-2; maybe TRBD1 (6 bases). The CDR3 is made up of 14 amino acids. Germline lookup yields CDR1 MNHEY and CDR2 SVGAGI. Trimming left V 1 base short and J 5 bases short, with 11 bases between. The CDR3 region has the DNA TGTGCCAGCAGTTACTTCGGCAGGGGATATGGCTACACCTTC. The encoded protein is CASSYFGRGYGYTF.

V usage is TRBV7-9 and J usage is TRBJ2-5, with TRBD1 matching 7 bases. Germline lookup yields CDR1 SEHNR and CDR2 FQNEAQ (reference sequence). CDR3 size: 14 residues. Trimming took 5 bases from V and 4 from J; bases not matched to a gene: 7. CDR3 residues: CASSLLTGLETQYF. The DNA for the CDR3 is TGTGCCAGCAGCCTCCTGACAGGGCTAGAGACCCAGTACTTC.